This T cell receptor (beta chain) was captured in a study of shared clonotypes between healthy human individuals. Across the whole study: Researchers assigned three CD4 naive, three CD4 memory, two CD8 naive and one CD8 memory plate to each donor. Whole-study results and caveats: Across several donors, naive CD4 shared roughly 5%, naive CD8 around 4%, memory CD4 about 2.4%, memory CD8 about 0.38%.

Data came from immunoSEQ multiplex PCR; TCRdb stores just in-frame clones and leaves some out. The profile covers roughly 1 million clones, with more than 60% appearing a single time and approximately 1.5% taken by the ten largest. Germline values: CDR1 MDHEN, CDR2 SYDVKM. V dropped 7 bases and J dropped 0 bases, with 24 bases sitting between them. CDR3 length: 18 amino acids. In regard to this clone: Its matching antigen is unknown.

The specimen was memory CD4+ T cells sorted from blood. Subset denoted: CD45RA-negative fraction. V usage is TRBV28 and J usage is TRBJ2-5, with D perhaps matching TRBD1 (5 bases). The origin of this receptor is a man aged 18 to 35 in good health. The CDR3, as DNA: TGTGCCAGCACCGCCCTATCTTGGGGCCAATTATACCAAGAGACCCAGTACTTC. Protein product: CASTALSWGQLYQETQYF.